This T cell receptor beta chain was identified in a study of blood T cell repertoires in COVID-19. Looking at the study overall: Sources were T cells, B-cell-depleted T cells, or PBMCs; the material itself was cDNA or gDNA.

Profiled with immunoSEQ multiplex PCR; TCRdb holds only in-frame clones, not every one. The sample consists of approximately 300,000 clones, over 80% of them appearing once. V was clipped by 7 bases and J by 4 bases; unmatched bases: 9. CDR1 is MNHEY, CDR2 SVGAGI, per germline. The CDR3 runs to 14 residues. Sample: peripheral blood. This sequence joins TRBV6-5 and TRBJ1-1, with 7 bases lining up with TRBD1. This TCR came from a woman aged 45 to 65 with active or convalescent COVID-19. The CDR3 protein is CASIRNRGTTEAFF. The CDR3 nucleotides read TGTGCCAGCATCAGAAACAGGGGTACCACTGAAGCTTTCTTT.